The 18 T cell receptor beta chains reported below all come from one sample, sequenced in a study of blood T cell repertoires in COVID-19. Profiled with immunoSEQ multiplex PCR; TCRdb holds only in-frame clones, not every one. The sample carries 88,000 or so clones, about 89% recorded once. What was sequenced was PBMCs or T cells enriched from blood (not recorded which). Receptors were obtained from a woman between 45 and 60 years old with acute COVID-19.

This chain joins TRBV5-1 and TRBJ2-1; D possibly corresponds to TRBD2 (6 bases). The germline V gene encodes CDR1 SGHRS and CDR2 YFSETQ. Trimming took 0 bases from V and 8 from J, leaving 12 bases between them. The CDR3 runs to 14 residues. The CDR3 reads CASSLALARDEQFF. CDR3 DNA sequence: TGCGCCAGCAGCTTGGCGCTAGCGAGAGATGAGCAGTTCTTC. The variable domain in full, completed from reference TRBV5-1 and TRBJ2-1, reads KAGVTQTPRYLIKTRGQQVTLSCSPISGHRSVSWYQQTPGQGLQFLFEYFSETQRNKGNFPGRFSGRQFSNSRSEMNVSTLELGDSALYLCASSLALARDEQFFGPGTRLTVL.

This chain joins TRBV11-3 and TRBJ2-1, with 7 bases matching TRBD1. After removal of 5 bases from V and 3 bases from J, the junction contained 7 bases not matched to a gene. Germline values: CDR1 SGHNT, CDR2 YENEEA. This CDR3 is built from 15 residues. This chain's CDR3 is CASSPRQGYYNEQFF. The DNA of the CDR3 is TGTGCCAGCAGCCCGAGACAGGGCTACTACAATGAGCAGTTCTTC.

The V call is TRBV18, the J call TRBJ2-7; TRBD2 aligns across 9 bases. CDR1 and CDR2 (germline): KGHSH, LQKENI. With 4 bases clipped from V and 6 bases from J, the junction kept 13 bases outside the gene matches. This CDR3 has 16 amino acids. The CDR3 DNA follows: TGTGCCAGCTCACAATCGGAGGAACTAGCGGGTCTCGAGCAGTACTTC. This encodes CASSQSEELAGLEQYF.

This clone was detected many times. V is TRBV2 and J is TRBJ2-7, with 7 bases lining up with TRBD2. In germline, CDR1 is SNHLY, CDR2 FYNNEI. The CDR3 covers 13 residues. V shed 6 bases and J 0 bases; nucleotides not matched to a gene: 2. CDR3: CASSPSGSYEQYF. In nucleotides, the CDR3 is TGTGCCAGCAGCCCTAGCGGCTCCTACGAGCAGTACTTC.

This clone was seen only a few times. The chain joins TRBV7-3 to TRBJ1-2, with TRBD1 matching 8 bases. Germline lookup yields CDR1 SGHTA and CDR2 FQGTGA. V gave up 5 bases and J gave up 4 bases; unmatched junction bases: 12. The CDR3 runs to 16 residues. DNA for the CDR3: TGTGCCAGCAGCCCAAGGACAGGGCGGCTTAGCTATGGCTACACCTTC. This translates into CASSPRTGRLSYGYTF.

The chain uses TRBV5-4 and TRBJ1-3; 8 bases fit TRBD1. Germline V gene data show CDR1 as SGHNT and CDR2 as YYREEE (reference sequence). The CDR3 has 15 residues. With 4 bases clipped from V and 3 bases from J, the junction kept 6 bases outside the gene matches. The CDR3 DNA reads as TGTGCCAGCAGCCGACAGGGGAACGGTGGAAACACCATATATTTT. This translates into CASSRQGNGGNTIYF.

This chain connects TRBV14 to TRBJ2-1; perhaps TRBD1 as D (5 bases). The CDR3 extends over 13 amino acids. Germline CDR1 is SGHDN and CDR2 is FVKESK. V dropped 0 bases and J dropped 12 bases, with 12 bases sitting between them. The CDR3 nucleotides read TGTGCCAGCAGCCAAGATCTTCGGACAATGCAGTTCTTC. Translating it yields CASSQDLRTMQFF.

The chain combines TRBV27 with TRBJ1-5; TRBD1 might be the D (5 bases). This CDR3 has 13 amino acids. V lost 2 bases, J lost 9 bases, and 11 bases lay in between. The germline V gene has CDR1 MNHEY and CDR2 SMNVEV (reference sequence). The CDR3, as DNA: TGTGCCAGCAGTTTAGCGGGGCTTGGGCCCCAGCATTTT. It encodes CASSLAGLGPQHF.

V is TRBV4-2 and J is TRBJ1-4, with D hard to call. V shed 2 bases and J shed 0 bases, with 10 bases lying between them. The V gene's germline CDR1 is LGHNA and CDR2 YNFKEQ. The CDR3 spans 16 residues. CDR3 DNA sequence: TGTGCCAGCAGCCAAACACAGACCTCAACTAATGAAAAACTGTTTTTT. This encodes CASSQTQTSTNEKLFF.

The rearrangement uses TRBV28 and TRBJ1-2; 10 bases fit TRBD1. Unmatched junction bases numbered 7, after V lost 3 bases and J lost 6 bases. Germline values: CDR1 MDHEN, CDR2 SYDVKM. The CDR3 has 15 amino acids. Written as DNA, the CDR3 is TGTGCCAGCAGTTTTCAGACAGGGGGCGCGAATGGCTACACCTTC. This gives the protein CASSFQTGGANGYTF.

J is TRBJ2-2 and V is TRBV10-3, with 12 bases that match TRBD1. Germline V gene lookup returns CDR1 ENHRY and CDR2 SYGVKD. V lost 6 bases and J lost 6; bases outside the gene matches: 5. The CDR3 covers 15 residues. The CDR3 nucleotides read TGTGCCATCAGGGGGACAGGGGGCCTGGCCGGGGAGCTGTTTTTT. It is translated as CAIRGTGGLAGELFF.

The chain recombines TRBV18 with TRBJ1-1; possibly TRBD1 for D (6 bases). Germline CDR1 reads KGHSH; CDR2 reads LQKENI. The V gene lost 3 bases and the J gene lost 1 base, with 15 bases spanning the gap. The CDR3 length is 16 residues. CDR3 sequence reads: CASSPRDIGTNTEAFF. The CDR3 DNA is TGTGCCAGCTCACCCCGGGACATCGGAACGAACACTGAAGCTTTCTTT.

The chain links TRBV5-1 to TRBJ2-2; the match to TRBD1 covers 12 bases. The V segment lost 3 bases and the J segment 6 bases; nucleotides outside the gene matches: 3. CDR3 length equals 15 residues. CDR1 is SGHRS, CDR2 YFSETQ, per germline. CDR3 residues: CASSSGTGGPGELFF. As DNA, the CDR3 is TGCGCCAGCAGCTCCGGGACAGGGGGCCCCGGGGAGCTGTTTTTT.

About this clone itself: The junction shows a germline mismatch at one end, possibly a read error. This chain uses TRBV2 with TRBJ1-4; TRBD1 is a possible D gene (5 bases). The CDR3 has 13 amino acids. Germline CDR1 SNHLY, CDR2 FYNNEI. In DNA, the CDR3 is TGTGCCAGCAGCGAAGGGCCGCAGGGAGGTCTTTTTTTT. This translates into CASSEGPQGGLFF.

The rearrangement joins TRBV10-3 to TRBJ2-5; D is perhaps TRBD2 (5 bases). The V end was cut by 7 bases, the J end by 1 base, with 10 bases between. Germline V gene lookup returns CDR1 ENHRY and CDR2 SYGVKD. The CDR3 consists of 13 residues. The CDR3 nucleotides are TGTGCCATCACCCCGGGAACCCAAGAGACCCAGTACTTC. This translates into CAITPGTQETQYF.

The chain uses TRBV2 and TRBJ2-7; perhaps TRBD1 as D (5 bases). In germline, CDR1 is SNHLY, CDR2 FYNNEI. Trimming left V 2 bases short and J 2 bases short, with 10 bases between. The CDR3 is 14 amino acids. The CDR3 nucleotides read TGTGCCAGCAGTGAATCGCCAGGGACCTACGAGCAGTACTTC. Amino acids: CASSESPGTYEQYF.

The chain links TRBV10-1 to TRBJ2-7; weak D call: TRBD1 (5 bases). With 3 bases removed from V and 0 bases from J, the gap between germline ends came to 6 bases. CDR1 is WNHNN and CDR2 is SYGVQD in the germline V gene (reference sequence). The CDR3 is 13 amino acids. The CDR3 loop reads CASSDRASYEQYF. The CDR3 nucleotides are TGCGCCAGCAGTGACAGGGCCTCCTACGAGCAGTACTTC.

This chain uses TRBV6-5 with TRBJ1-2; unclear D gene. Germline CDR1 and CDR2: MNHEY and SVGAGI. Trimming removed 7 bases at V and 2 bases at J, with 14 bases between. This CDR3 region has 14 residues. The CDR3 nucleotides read TGTGCCAGCAATCGACGGAGATCCAACTATGGCTACACCTTC. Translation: CASNRRRSNYGYTF.